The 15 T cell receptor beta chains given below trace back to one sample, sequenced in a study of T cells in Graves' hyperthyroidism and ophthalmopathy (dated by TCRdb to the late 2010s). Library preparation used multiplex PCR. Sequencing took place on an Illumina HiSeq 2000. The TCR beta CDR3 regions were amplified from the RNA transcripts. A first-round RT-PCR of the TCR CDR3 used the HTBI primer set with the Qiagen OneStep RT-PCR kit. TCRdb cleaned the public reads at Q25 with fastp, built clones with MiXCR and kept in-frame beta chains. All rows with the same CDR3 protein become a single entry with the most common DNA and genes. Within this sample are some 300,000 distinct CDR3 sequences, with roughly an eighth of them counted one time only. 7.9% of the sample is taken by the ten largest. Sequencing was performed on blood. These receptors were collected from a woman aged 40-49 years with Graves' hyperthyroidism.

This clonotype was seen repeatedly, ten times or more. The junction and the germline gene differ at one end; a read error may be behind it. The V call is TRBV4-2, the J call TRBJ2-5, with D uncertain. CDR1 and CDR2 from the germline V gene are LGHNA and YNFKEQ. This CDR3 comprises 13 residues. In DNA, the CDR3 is TGTGCCAGCAGTCAAGGGCAGTGGGAGACCCAGTACTTC. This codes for CASSQGQWETQYF.

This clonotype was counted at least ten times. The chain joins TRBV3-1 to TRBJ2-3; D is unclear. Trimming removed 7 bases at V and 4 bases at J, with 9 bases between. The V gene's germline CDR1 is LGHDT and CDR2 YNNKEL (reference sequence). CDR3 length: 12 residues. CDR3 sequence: CASNGPPDTQYF. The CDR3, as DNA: TGTGCCAGCAACGGGCCCCCAGATACGCAGTATTTT.

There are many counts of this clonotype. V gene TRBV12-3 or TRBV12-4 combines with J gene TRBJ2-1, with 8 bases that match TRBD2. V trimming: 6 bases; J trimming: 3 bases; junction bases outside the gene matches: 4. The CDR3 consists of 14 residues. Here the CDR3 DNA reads TGTGCCAGCAGCCCTACTAGCGGCTACAATGAGCAGTTCTTC. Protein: CASSPTSGYNEQFF.

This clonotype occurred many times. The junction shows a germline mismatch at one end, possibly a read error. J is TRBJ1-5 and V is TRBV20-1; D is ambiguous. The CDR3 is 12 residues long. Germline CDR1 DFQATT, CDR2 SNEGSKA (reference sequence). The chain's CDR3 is CSARVDDQPQHF. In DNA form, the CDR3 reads TGCAGTGCGAGAGTGGATGATCAGCCCCAGCATTTT.

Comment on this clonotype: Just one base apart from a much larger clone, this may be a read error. CDR3 in amino acids: CASERGVAGTDTQYF. CDR3 sequence (DNA): TGTGCCAGCGAGAGGGGGGTAGCGGGCACAGATACGCAGTATTTT. The rearrangement joins TRBV12-3 or TRBV12-4 to TRBJ2-3; D possibly uses TRBD1 or TRBD2 (6 bases each). This CDR3 spans 15 amino acids. Trimming removed 8 bases from V and 1 base from J, with 16 bases in between.

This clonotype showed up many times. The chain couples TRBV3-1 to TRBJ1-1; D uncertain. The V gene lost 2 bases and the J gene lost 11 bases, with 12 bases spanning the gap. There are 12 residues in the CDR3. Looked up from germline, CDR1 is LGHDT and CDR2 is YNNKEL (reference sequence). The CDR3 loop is CASSQRESSAFF. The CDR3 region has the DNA TGTGCCAGCAGCCAAAGAGAGTCGTCCGCTTTCTTT.

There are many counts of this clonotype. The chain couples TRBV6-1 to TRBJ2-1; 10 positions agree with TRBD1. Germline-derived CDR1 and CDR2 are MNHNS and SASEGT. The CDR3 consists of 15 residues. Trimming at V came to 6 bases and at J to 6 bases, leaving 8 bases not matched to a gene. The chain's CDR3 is CASSKDRGLVNEQFF. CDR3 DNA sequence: TGTGCCAGCAGCAAGGACAGGGGGTTGGTCAATGAGCAGTTCTTC.

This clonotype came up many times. The CDR3 nucleotides are TGTGCCAGCAGCTTCAGCGACAGGGGTCAGCCCCAGCATTTT. Translated: CASSFSDRGQPQHF. The V and J genes are TRBV7-9 and TRBJ1-5; 8 bases map to TRBD1. J lost 6 bases, V lost 3 bases, and 4 bases had no gene match. The CDR3 extends over 14 amino acids. Germline CDR1 SEHNR, CDR2 FQNEAQ (reference sequence).

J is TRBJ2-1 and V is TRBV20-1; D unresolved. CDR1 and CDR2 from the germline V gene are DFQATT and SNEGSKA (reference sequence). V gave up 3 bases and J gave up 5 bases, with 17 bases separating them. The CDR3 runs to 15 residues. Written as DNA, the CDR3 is TGCAGTGCTAGGAACAGCCTTAGCCCCCACAATGAGCAGTTCTTC. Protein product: CSARNSLSPHNEQFF.

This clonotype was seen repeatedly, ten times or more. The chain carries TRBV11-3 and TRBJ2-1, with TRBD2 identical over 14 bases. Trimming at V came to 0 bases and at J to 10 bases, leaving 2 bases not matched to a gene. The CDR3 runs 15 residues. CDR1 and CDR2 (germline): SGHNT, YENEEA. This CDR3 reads CASSLEGLAGGEQFF. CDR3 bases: TGTGCCAGCAGCTTAGAAGGACTAGCGGGAGGAGAGCAGTTCTTC.

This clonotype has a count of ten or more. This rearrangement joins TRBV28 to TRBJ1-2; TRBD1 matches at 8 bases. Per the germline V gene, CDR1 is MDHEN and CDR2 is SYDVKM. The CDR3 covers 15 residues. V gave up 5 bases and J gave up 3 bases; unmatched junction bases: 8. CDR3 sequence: CASSPGTGAYYGYTF. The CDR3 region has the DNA TGTGCCAGCAGTCCTGGGACAGGCGCTTACTATGGCTACACCTTC.

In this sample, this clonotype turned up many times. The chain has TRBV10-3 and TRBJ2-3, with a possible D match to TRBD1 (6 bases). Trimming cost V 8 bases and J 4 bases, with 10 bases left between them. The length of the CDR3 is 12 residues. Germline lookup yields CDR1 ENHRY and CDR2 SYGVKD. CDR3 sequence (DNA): TGTGCCATCCGGACAGTTGCAGATACGCAGTATTTT. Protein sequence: CAIRTVADTQYF.

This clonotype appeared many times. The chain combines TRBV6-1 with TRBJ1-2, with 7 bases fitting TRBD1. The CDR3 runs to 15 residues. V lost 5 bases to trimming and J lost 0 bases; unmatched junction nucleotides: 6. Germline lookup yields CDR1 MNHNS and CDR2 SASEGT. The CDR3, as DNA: TGTGCCAGCAGTCCGAACGACAGGGCTAACTATGGCTACACCTTC. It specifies CASSPNDRANYGYTF.

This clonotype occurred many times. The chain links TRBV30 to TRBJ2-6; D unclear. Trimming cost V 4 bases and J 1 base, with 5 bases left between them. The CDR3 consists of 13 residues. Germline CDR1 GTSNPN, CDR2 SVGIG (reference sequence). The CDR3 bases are TGTGCCTGGATTCGGTCTGGGGCCAACGTCCTGACTTTC. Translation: CAWIRSGANVLTF.

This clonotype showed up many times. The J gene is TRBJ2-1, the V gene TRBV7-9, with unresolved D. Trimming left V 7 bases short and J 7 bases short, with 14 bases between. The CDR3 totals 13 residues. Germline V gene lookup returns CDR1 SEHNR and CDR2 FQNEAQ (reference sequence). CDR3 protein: CASIPNSRNEQFF. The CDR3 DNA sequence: TGTGCCAGCATCCCCAACTCCCGGAATGAGCAGTTCTTC.